Below, 17 T cell receptor beta chains from the same sample are listed, as sequenced in a study of T cell responses to AZD1222 COVID-19 vaccine. Sequencing used immunoSEQ multiplex PCR; TCRdb keeps in-frame clones, though not all of them. The sample has some 150,000 clones, about 90% seen once; the top ten hold 3% to 4%. Sequenced material: peripheral blood, taken 28 days after the second AZD1222 dose. The receptor source for this set is an adult who received the AZD1222 COVID-19 vaccine.

This rearrangement joins TRBV10-3 to TRBJ1-1, with a possible D match to TRBD1 (5 bases). The CDR3 is 14 amino acids. Trimming took off 10 bases at V and 4 bases at J, with 19 bases between the two ends. Germline loops: CDR1 ENHRY, CDR2 SYGVKD. The CDR3 DNA is TGTGCCAGCCGAGGGGATGTTCTTATCACTGAAGCTTTCTTT. Its translation: CASRGDVLITEAFF.

The chain couples TRBV6-1 to TRBJ2-7, with 15 bases lining up with TRBD2. This CDR3 is built from 15 residues. Germline trimming cut 1 base from V and 7 bases from J; bases unmatched to any gene: 2. Germline V gene sequence: CDR1 MNHNS, CDR2 SASEGT. CDR3 nucleotide sequence: TGTGCCAGCAGTGAAGAGGGGACTAGCGGGGGGGAGCAGTACTTC. Its translation is CASSEEGTSGGEQYF.

The V gene is TRBV27, the J gene TRBJ2-1; D is perhaps TRBD1 or TRBD2 (5 bases each). V lost 2 bases and J 6 bases, leaving 17 bases between the germline ends. The CDR3 consists of 16 residues. CDR1 is MNHEY, CDR2 SMNVEV, per germline (reference sequence). The CDR3 DNA sequence: TGTGCCAGCAGTTTAGGAGCGAGGGGAATAAGCAATGAGCAGTTCTTC. Translating it yields CASSLGARGISNEQFF.

This chain connects TRBV7-9 to TRBJ2-7, with 12 bases that match TRBD1. Losses at the gene ends were 5 bases for V and 4 bases for J; bases not matched to a gene: 3. The CDR3 is 14 residues long. Germline V lookup: CDR1 SEHNR, CDR2 FQNEAQ (reference sequence). Here the CDR3 reads CASSPGQGAYEQYF. The CDR3, as DNA: TGTGCCAGCAGCCCGGGACAGGGGGCATACGAGCAGTACTTC.

The gene calls are TRBV10-1 and TRBJ1-1; 7 bases agree with TRBD1. J was trimmed by 7 bases and V by 6 bases; bases with no gene match: 8. Germline V gene data show CDR1 as WNHNN and CDR2 as SYGVQD (reference sequence). The CDR3 is 13 residues long. The CDR3 protein is CASSKRQGIEAFF. CDR3 bases: TGCGCCAGCAGCAAACGACAGGGAATTGAAGCTTTCTTT.

V is TRBV6-1 and J is TRBJ2-1, with D perhaps being TRBD1 or TRBD2 (5 bases each). The CDR3 totals 15 residues. CDR1 is MNHNS and CDR2 is SASEGT in the germline V gene. Trimming took off 1 base at V and 0 bases at J, with 7 bases between the two ends. CDR3 residues: CASSEGGYSYNEQFF. CDR3 sequence (DNA): TGTGCCAGCAGTGAAGGGGGGTACTCCTACAATGAGCAGTTCTTC.

Regarding this clone: The sample contains more than one DNA sequence encoding this CDR3. The rearrangement joins TRBV19 to TRBJ1-1; D unclear. CDR1 and CDR2 from the germline V gene are LNHDA and SQIVND (reference sequence). This CDR3 spans 13 amino acids. Trimming pared 3 bases from V and 1 base from J, leaving 6 bases between. CDR3 region: CASSMARNTEAFF. As DNA, the CDR3 is TGTGCCAGTAGTATGGCCAGGAACACTGAAGCTTTCTTT.

J is TRBJ1-2 and V is TRBV19; no reliable D call. The germline CDR1 and CDR2 sequences are LNHDA and SQIVND (reference sequence). V gave up 5 bases and J gave up 4 bases, with 8 bases separating them. The CDR3 totals 12 residues. The CDR3 is CASSPDGYGYTF. DNA for the CDR3: TGTGCCAGTAGTCCCGACGGCTATGGCTACACCTTC.

The chain links TRBV5-8 to TRBJ1-2; D is unresolved. Trimming left V 0 bases short and J 6 bases short, with 6 bases between. The CDR3 loop spans 12 amino acids. The germline V gene has CDR1 SGHTS and CDR2 YDEGEE. The DNA for the CDR3 is TGTGCCAGCAGCTTGGAAGGGCATGGCTACACCTTC. Translated, it gives CASSLEGHGYTF.

This chain uses TRBV19 with TRBJ1-1; the D gene is possibly TRBD1 (5 bases). With 5 bases removed from V and 1 base from J, the gap between germline ends came to 14 bases. The CDR3 sequence is 15 residues long. Germline CDR1 and CDR2: LNHDA and SQIVND (reference sequence). The CDR3 loop is CASSRFGTQNTEAFF. The CDR3, as DNA: TGTGCCAGTAGTCGTTTTGGGACGCAGAACACTGAAGCTTTCTTT.

The V and J genes are TRBV29-1 and TRBJ2-7, with TRBD1 identical over 11 bases. Germline V gene data show CDR1 as SQVTM and CDR2 as ANQGSEA. The CDR3 is 14 amino acids. V trimming: 4 bases; J trimming: 4 bases; junction bases outside the gene matches: 6. The CDR3 region is CSVAAGTGGYEQYF. The CDR3 DNA reads as TGCAGCGTTGCCGCCGGGACAGGGGGTTACGAGCAGTACTTC.

This clone was counted once. The genes are TRBV7-2 and TRBJ2-2, with TRBD1 identical over 11 bases. Losses at the gene ends were 5 bases for V and 1 base for J; bases not matched to a gene: 3. The CDR3 has 16 amino acids. Germline-derived CDR1 and CDR2 are SGHTA and FQGNSA. The CDR3: CASSRTGGGNTGELFF. The CDR3 region has the DNA TGTGCCAGCAGCCGGACAGGGGGCGGGAACACCGGGGAGCTGTTTTTT. Combining the CDR3 with reference TRBV7-2 and TRBJ2-2 gives the whole variable domain GAGVSQSPSNKVTEKGKDVELRCDPISGHTALYWYRQSLGQGLEFLIYFQGNSAPDKSGLPSDRFSAERTGGSVSTLTIQRTQQEDSAVYLCASSRTGGGNTGELFFGEGSRLTVL.

The rearrangement uses TRBV30 and TRBJ1-5; D remains ambiguous. Trimming stripped 3 bases from V and 0 bases from J, with 9 bases between. This CDR3 has 14 residues. The V gene's germline CDR1 is GTSNPN and CDR2 SVGIG (reference sequence). CDR3 sequence: CAWSAGYSNQPQHF. The CDR3 region has the DNA TGTGCCTGGAGCGCGGGGTATAGCAATCAGCCCCAGCATTTT.

The V call is TRBV6-6, the J call TRBJ1-1, with unresolved D. Trimming removed 6 bases at V and 3 bases at J, with 14 bases between. Per germline, CDR1 MNHNY and CDR2 SVGAGI (reference sequence). The CDR3 totals 14 residues. The CDR3 sequence is CASSPAPGDTEAFF. In DNA, the CDR3 is TGTGCCAGCAGCCCCGCGCCCGGGGACACTGAAGCTTTCTTT.

The rearrangement joins TRBV19 to TRBJ2-2, with D maybe TRBD1 (5 bases). CDR3 size: 13 residues. Germline V CDR1 and CDR2: LNHDA, SQIVND (reference sequence). V was shortened by 8 bases and J by 4 bases, with 11 bases between the two germline ends. CDR3 in DNA: TGTGCCAGTGGAGTTAGGGGCACCGGGGAGCTGTTTTTT. It specifies CASGVRGTGELFF. Combining the CDR3 with reference TRBV19 and TRBJ2-2 gives the whole variable domain DGGITQSPKYLFRKEGQNVTLSCEQNLNHDAMYWYRQDPGQGLRLIYYSQIVNDFQKGDIAEGYSVSREKKESFPLTVTSAQKNPTAFYLCASGVRGTGELFFGEGSRLTVL.

The chain couples TRBV19 to TRBJ2-6, with a tentative D call TRBD1 (5 bases). The CDR3 runs 15 residues. Germline CDR1 LNHDA, CDR2 SQIVND (reference sequence). V was trimmed by 8 bases and J by 2 bases, leaving 13 bases between them. CDR3 in DNA: TGTGCCAGTCGCCCCGGACAACCTGGGGCCAACGTCCTGACTTTC. Translated, it gives CASRPGQPGANVLTF.

The chain carries TRBV19 and TRBJ2-7; TRBD1 aligns across 7 bases. The ends lost 3 bases at V and 3 bases at J; junction bases unmatched: 8. This CDR3 has 15 amino acids. The germline V gene has CDR1 LNHDA and CDR2 SQIVND (reference sequence). DNA for the CDR3: TGTGCCAGTAGTATCCGGCGGACAGGACTCTACGAGCAGTACTTC. It encodes CASSIRRTGLYEQYF. The whole variable domain, filled in from reference TRBV19 and TRBJ2-7, reads DGGITQSPKYLFRKEGQNVTLSCEQNLNHDAMYWYRQDPGQGLRLIYYSQIVNDFQKGDIAEGYSVSREKKESFPLTVTSAQKNPTAFYLCASSIRRTGLYEQYFGPGTRLTVT.